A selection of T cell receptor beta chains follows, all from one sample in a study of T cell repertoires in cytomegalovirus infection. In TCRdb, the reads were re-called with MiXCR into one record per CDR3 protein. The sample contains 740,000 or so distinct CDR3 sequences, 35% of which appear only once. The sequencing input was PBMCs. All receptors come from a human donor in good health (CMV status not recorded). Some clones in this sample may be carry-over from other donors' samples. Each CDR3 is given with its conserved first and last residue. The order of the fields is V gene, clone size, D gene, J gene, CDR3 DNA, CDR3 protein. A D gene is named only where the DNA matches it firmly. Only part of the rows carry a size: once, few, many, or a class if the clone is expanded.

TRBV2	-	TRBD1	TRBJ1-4	TGTGCCAGTCGGGGACAGGGGGCGTCTGGTGAAAAACTGTTTTTT	CASRGQGASGEKLFF
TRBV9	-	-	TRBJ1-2	TGTGCCAGCAGCTTCCGACCGGTTGGGTATGGCTACACCTTC	CASSFRPVGYGYTF
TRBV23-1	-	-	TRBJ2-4	TGCGCCAGCAGTCATTTTGATCACCCCAGGGCCAAAAACATTCAGTACTTC	CASSHFDHPRAKNIQYF
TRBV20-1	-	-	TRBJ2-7	TGCAGTGCTAGCGACCCGGGTGCGGATTTACCCTACGAGCAGTACTTC	CSASDPGADLPYEQYF
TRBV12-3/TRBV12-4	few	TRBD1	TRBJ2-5	TGTGCCAGCAGACCGGGACAGGGGGAGACCCAGTACTTC	CASRPGQGETQYF
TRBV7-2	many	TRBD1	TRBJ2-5	TGTGCCAGCAGCCCTACACCGGACAGGGAAGAGACCCAGTACTTC	CASSPTPDREETQYF
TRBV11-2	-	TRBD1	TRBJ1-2	TGTGCCAGCAGCTTAGCTACCGGGACAGAGATTAACTATGGCTACACCTTC	CASSLATGTEINYGYTF
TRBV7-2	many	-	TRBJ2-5	TGTGCCAGCAGCCCCTATGCGGGACAACCGGGGGAGACCCAGTACTTC	CASSPYAGQPGETQYF
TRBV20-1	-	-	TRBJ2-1	TGCAGTCTCCTCCGGGACCCCTCTTACAATGAGCAGTTCTTC	CSLLRDPSYNEQFF
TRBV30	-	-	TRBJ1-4	TGTGCCTGGAGCCCCGATGGAGAAAAACTGTTTTTT	CAWSPDGEKLFF
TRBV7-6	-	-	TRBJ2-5	TGTGCCAGCAGCTCTCGTTCCCAATACAGGGCTAGCGAGACCCAGTACTTC	CASSSRSQYRASETQYF
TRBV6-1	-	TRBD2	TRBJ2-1	TGTGCCAGCAGGGCCCTAATGACTAGCGGGGGCCGGGATGAGCAGTTCTTC	CASRALMTSGGRDEQFF
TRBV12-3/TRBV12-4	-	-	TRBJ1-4	TGTGCCAGCAGTTTACACCAGGGTGATGAAAAACTGTTTTTT	CASSLHQGDEKLFF
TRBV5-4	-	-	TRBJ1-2	TGTGCCAGCAGCCGGGAAGAGGAGGGATATGGCTACACCTTC	CASSREEEGYGYTF
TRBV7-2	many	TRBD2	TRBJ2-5	TGTGCCAGCAGTTATGTAATGCTAGCGGGAGAGACCCAGTACTTC	CASSYVMLAGETQYF
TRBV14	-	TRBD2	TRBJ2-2	TGTGCCAGCAGCCAAGATAACCCTAGCGGGACTTTTGCGCGCGGGGAGCTGTTTTTT	CASSQDNPSGTFARGELFF
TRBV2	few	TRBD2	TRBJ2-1	TGTGCCAGCAGCAACATAGCGGGAGGGTTTCGGTCTGGTGAGCAGTTCTTC	CASSNIAGGFRSGEQFF
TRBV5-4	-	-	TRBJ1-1	TGTGCCAGCAGCTTGAAAAGAGAAGTGAAAACTGAAGCTTTCTTT	CASSLKREVKTEAFF
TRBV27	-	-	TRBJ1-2	TGTGCCAGCAGTTTTTCGTCAGCCTATGGCTACACCTTC	CASSFSSAYGYTF
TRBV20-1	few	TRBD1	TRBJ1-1	TGCAGTGCTAGAGATCGTTTCGCAGGGGGAGACACTGAAGCTTTCTTT	CSARDRFAGGDTEAFF
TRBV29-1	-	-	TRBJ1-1	TGCAGCGTTGAATCCGGCGGGAACACTGAAGCTTTATTT	CSVESGGNTEALF
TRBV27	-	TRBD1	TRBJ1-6	TGTGCCAGCAGTTTAGGACAGGGCCCGAATTCACCCCTCCACTTT	CASSLGQGPNSPLHF
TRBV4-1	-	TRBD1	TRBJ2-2	TGCGCCAGCAGCCCCCGACAGGGCCTCACCGGGGAGCTGTTTTTT	CASSPRQGLTGELFF
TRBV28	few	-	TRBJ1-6	TGTGCCAGCAGTTTGGAAGCTTATTCACCCCTCCACTTT	CASSLEAYSPLHF
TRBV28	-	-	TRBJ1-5	TGTGCCAGCAGTTTGGCCCCAGGTAGCAATCAGCCCCAGCATTTT	CASSLAPGSNQPQHF
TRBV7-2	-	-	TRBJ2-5	TGTGCCAGCAGCTTTTCGGGGCCCCAGTACTTC	CASSFSGPQYF
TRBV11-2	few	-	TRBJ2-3	TGTGCCAGCAGCTTATTAGGTACGCAGTATTTT	CASSLLGTQYF
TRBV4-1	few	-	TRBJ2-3	TGCGCCAGCAGCCAAGAAGGCAGGGGAGGTGGTACGCAGTATTTT	CASSQEGRGGGTQYF
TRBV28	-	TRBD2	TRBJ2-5	TGTGCCAGCAGTTTATCGGGGGGGGGTCAAGAGACCCAGTACTTC	CASSLSGGGQETQYF
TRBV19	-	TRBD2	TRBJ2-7	TGTGCCAGTAGTAGGACTGGGACTAGCGGGCTGAAATCCTACGAGCAGTACTTC	CASSRTGTSGLKSYEQYF
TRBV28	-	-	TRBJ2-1	TGTGCCAGCAGTTCCCCAGGGGTTGGCGGTGAGCAGTTCTTC	CASSSPGVGGEQFF
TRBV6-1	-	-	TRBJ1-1	TGTGCCAGCAGGGAAGTAGACACTGAAGCTTTCTTT	CASREVDTEAFF
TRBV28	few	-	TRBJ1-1	TGTGCCAGCAGTTTAAGGCAGGCTGAAGCTTTCTTT	CASSLRQAEAFF
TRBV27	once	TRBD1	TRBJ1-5	TGTGCCACTCGGGACAGGGTATCAGGCAATCAGCCCCAGCATTTT	CATRDRVSGNQPQHF
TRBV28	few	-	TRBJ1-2	TGTGCCAGCAGTTTGACTGGGCAGCCAGCACATGGCTACACCTTC	CASSLTGQPAHGYTF
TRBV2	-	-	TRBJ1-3	TGTGCCAGCGACCGGGACGATGGAAACACCATATATTTT	CASDRDDGNTIYF
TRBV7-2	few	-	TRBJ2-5	TGTGCCAGCAGCTTAGCGGGGACACTTTATTTTCAAGAGACCCAGTACTTC	CASSLAGTLYFQETQYF